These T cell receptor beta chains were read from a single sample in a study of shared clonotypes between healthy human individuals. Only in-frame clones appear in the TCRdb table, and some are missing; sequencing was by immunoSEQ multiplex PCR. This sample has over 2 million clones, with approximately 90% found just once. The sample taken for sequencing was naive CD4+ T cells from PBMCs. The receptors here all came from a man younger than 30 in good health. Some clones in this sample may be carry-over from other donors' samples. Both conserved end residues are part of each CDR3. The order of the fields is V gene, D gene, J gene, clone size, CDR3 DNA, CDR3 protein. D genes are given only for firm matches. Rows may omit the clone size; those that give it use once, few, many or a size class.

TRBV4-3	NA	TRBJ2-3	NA	TGCGCCAGCAGCCAAGATGGCAGGGGGGCAGATACGCAGTATTTT	CASSQDGRGADTQYF
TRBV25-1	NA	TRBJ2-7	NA	TGTGCCAGCAGTGCCTCAACAGGGTCCTACGAGCAGTACTTC	CASSASTGSYEQYF
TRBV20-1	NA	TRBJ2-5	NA	TGCAGTGCTAGAGAATCGACAGGACCCTACTTC	CSARESTGPYF
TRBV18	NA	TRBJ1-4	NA	TGTGCCAGCTCACCCGGTCAAGCTGAAAAACTGTTTTTT	CASSPGQAEKLFF
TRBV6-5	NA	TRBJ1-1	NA	TGTGCCACCTATGGTAGGGGGAACACTGAAGCTTTCTTT	CATYGRGNTEAFF
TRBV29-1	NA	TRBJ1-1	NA	TGCAGCGTTCAAACAGGGCTTGGGACTGAAGCTTTCTTT	CSVQTGLGTEAFF
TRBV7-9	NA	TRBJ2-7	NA	TGTGCCAGCAGCGCCCGGACCGTGGTGCGCGAGCAGTACTTC	CASSARTVVREQYF
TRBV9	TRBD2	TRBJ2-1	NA	TGTGCCAGCAGCGTAGTGGGACTAGCGGGAGCCGAGCAGTTCTTC	CASSVVGLAGAEQFF
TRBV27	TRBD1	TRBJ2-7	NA	TGTGCCAGCAGTAGACAGGGGGTCGAGCAGTACTTC	CASSRQGVEQYF
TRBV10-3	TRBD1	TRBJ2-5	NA	TGTGCCATCAGTGATAGGACCCAGGGGGCAGAGACCCAGTACTTC	CAISDRTQGAETQYF
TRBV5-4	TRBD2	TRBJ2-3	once	TGTGCCAGCAGGCCTAGCGGGAATTTCCGCCCCTCCTTT	CASRPSGNFRPSF
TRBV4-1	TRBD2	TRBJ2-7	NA	TGCGCCAGCAGCCAAACCCCTTCTACTGGACTAGCGGGAGGCGTCCTAGAGGAGCAGTACTTC	CASSQTPSTGLAGGVLEEQYF
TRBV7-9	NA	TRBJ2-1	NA	TGTGCCAGCAGCTTAGCCGCGGGATACTCCTACAATGAGCAGTTCTTC	CASSLAAGYSYNEQFF
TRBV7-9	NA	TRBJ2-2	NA	TGTGCCAGCAGCTTGGGACAGAACACCGGGGAGCTGTTTTTT	CASSLGQNTGELFF
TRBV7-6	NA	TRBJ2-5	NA	TGTGCCAGCAGCTTAAGGCGGGGAGAGACCCAGTACTTC	CASSLRRGETQYF
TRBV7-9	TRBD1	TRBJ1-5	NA	TGTGCCAGCAGCTTTGACAGGGCAAATCAGCCCCAGCATTTT	CASSFDRANQPQHF
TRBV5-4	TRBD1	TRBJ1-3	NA	TGTGCCAGCAGCCAGGGACAGGGGAGTGGAAACACCATATATTTT	CASSQGQGSGNTIYF
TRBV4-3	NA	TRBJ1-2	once	TGCGCCAGCAGCCAAGCCAGTCTCGAACTTGGGGGCTACACCTTC	CASSQASLELGGYTF
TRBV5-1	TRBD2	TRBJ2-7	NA	TGCGCCAGCAGCTTGGGGCTAGCGGGAGCCGGCGAGCAGTACTTC	CASSLGLAGAGEQYF
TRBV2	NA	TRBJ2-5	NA	TGTGCCAGGCGGCCCCCCGGCCAAGAGACCCAGTACTTC	CARRPPGQETQYF
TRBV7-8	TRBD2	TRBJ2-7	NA	TGTGCCAGCACCAAGATCCAGGCGGGGACTAGCGGGAGGGCGAACGAGCAGTACTTC	CASTKIQAGTSGRANEQYF
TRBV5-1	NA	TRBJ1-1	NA	TGCGCCAGCAGCTTCGACAGACCGAACACTGAAGCTTTCTTT	CASSFDRPNTEAFF
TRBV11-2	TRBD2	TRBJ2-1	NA	TGTGCCAGCAGCTTAAGCGGGAGTGGAAGGTACAATGAGCAGTTCTTC	CASSLSGSGRYNEQFF
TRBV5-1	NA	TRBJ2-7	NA	TGCGCCAGCAGCTTGGAGTGGGTGGGCGAGCAGTACTTC	CASSLEWVGEQYF
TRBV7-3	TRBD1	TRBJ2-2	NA	TGTGCCAGCAGCCCCCCAGGGGGCGAGGCCGGGGAGCTGTTTTTT	CASSPPGGEAGELFF
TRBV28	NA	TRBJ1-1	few	TGTGCCAGCCAGTCGAACACTGAAGCTTTCTTT	CASQSNTEAFF
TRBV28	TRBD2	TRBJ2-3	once	TGTGCCAGCAGTTTTGCGGGGGGCGCAGATACGCAGTATTTT	CASSFAGGADTQYF
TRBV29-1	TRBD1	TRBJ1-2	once	TGCAGCGTGGGGGACAGTGGCTACACCTTC	CSVGDSGYTF
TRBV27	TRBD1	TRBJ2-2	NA	TGTGCCAGCAGTTCTCGGACAGGGACCGGGGAGCTGTTTTTT	CASSSRTGTGELFF
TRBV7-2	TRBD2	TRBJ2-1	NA	TGTGCCAGCAGCCCCCCTCGGGGGGTAATTGAGCAGTTCTTC	CASSPPRGVIEQFF
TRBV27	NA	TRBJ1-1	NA	TGTGCCAGCAGTTTATTTCTGGCCAAAACTGAAGAAGCTTTCTTT	CASSLFLAKTEEAFF